These T cell receptor beta chains were read from a single sample in a study of T cells in Graves' hyperthyroidism and ophthalmopathy. Via MiXCR, TCRdb re-called the multiplex PCR reads, giving one row per CDR3 protein. The data show about 420,000 distinct CDR3 sequences, roughly 13% seen once. The sample was blood. These receptors all come from a woman aged 18-29 years with Graves' hyperthyroidism. CDR3s include the opening cysteine and the closing phenylalanine or tryptophan. Fields, in order: J gene, clone size, D gene, V gene, CDR3 DNA, CDR3 protein. A D gene is named only where the DNA matches it firmly. Clone size is not always given. Where it is, it says once, few, many or a class for expanded clones.

TRBJ2-2,NA,NA,TRBV19,TGTGCCAGTAGTATGAGACTCTCACATTACCCAGGGGAGCTGTTTTTT,CASSMRLSHYPGELFF
TRBJ2-1,many,TRBD2,TRBV18,TGTGCCAGCTCACTATCAGCGGGACCCTACAATGAGCAGTTCTTC,CASSLSAGPYNEQFF
TRBJ2-3,NA,NA,TRBV10-3,TGTGCCATCAGTGAGTCAGTTAGGACAGATACGCAGTATTTT,CAISESVRTDTQYF
TRBJ2-5,many,NA,TRBV7-9,TGTGCCAGCAGCGAGCAAATGGAAGAGACCCAGTACTTC,CASSEQMEETQYF
TRBJ1-5,many,TRBD1,TRBV12-3/TRBV12-4,TGTGCCAGCAGTTTCGCCGGACAGGGGGCGAATCAGCCCCAGCATTTT,CASSFAGQGANQPQHF
TRBJ2-7,NA,NA,TRBV7-9,TGTGCCAGCAGCTTAATAGGCCCTTTGGGCGAGCAGTACTTC,CASSLIGPLGEQYF
TRBJ2-2,NA,NA,TRBV20-1,TGCAGTGCTAGAAAGTACAGCGGTTACGGGGAGCTGTTTTTT,CSARKYSGYGELFF
TRBJ1-5,many,NA,TRBV5-6,TGTGCCAGCAGCCCGGCGGGGAGTAATCAGCCCCAGCATTTT,CASSPAGSNQPQHF
TRBJ2-3,many,TRBD2,TRBV10-1,TGCGCCAGCAGTGATACTAGCGGGAGGGCCGGCGGAGATACGCAGTATTTT,CASSDTSGRAGGDTQYF
TRBJ2-2,NA,NA,TRBV6-1,TGTGCCAGCCAGGGCCGGGCCACCGGGGAGCTGTTTTTT,CASQGRATGELFF
TRBJ2-4,many,TRBD2,TRBV3-1,TGTGCCAGCAGCCAAGACCTCCGACTAGCTTCTACACCCAAAAACATTCAGTACTTC,CASSQDLRLASTPKNIQYF
TRBJ2-7,once,TRBD1,TRBV7-6,TGTGCCAGCAGCTTAGCCGCCGGGACAGGGGGACGTTTGTTGTACGAGCAGTACTTC,CASSLAAGTGGRLLYEQYF
TRBJ2-5,many,NA,TRBV18,TGTGCCAGCTCACCACAGGGGAACCAAGAGACCCAGTACTTC,CASSPQGNQETQYF
TRBJ2-3,many,NA,TRBV28,TGTGCCAGCAGTTTACAACACACAGATACGCAGTATTTT,CASSLQHTDTQYF
TRBJ2-3,few,NA,TRBV5-4,TGTGCCAGCAGCCCCCCCCACGAGACAGATACGCAGTATTTT,CASSPPHETDTQYF
TRBJ2-1,many,TRBD2,TRBV6-1,TGTGCCAGCAGCACAGCGGGAGGGTACAATGAGCAGTTCTTC,CASSTAGGYNEQFF
TRBJ1-4,few,NA,TRBV9,TGTGCCAGCAGCGTAGCTGGCGGTAATGAAAAACTGTTTTTT,CASSVAGGNEKLFF
TRBJ2-3,NA,TRBD1,TRBV19,TGTGCCAGTAACACCGGGACAGGGAGAGCAGATACGCAGTATTTT,CASNTGTGRADTQYF
TRBJ2-7,many,NA,TRBV28,TGTGCCAGCAGCCAGTGGCCAGAGAAGTACGAGCAGTACTTC,CASSQWPEKYEQYF
TRBJ1-1,many,NA,TRBV28,TGTGCCAGCAGCCCAGGGGCCTTGAACACTGAAGCTTTCTTT,CASSPGALNTEAFF
TRBJ2-7,many,TRBD1,TRBV27,TGTGCCAGCAGTTCCGACCGGGACAGGTGGGCCTACGAGCAGTACTTC,CASSSDRDRWAYEQYF
TRBJ1-3,few,NA,TRBV7-2,TGTGCCAGCAGCTTAGTACAGACCCCTGGAAACACCATATATTTT,CASSLVQTPGNTIYF
TRBJ2-3,many,NA,TRBV20-1,TGCAGTCCCACAGAAGACCTCGGGCACACAGATACGCAGTATTTT,CSPTEDLGHTDTQYF
TRBJ2-1,NA,NA,TRBV19,TGTGCCAGTAGTGTTGGCTGGGGATACTCCTACAATGAGCAGTTCTTC,CASSVGWGYSYNEQFF
TRBJ2-7,many,NA,TRBV18,TGTGCCAGCTCGCTAAATCGGGACAACGAGCAGTACTTC,CASSLNRDNEQYF
TRBJ2-7,few,TRBD2,TRBV4-2,TGTGCCAGCAGCCAAGATCCACATACTAGCGGAAAATACGAGCAGTACTTC,CASSQDPHTSGKYEQYF
TRBJ2-7,many,TRBD2,TRBV5-1,TGCGCCAGCAGCTTGGGGACTAGCGGGAGCACCGAGCAGTACTTC,CASSLGTSGSTEQYF
TRBJ2-7,NA,TRBD2,TRBV20-1,TGCAGTGCTAGGACTAGCTTACCCGCCTACGAGCAGTACTTC,CSARTSLPAYEQYF
TRBJ2-7,many,NA,TRBV7-2,TGTGCCAGCAGCACCACCGGGGTATCGGGCTACGAGCAGTACTTC,CASSTTGVSGYEQYF
TRBJ2-3,many,TRBD2,TRBV9,TGTGCCAGCAGCGCCGGGACTAACACAGATACGCAGTATTTT,CASSAGTNTDTQYF
TRBJ2-1,few,TRBD1,TRBV19,TGTGCCAGTACTGCGGACAGGGGGCGCAGTGAGCAGTTCTTC,CASTADRGRSEQFF
TRBJ1-4,NA,TRBD1,TRBV5-6,TGTGCCAGCAGCTTGGCGGACAGGGGTGAAAAACTGTTTTTT,CASSLADRGEKLFF
TRBJ2-7,many,TRBD1,TRBV5-1,TGCGCCAGCAGCTCCCGGGACAGGGGAACCTACGAGCAGTACTTC,CASSSRDRGTYEQYF
TRBJ2-7,NA,TRBD2,TRBV20-1,TGCAGTGCTCCCCAACCCACTAGCGGGAGCCTCTACGAGCAGTACTTC,CSAPQPTSGSLYEQYF
TRBJ2-5,many,TRBD2,TRBV2,TGTGCCAGCAGTGAACGAACAGCGGGAGACAGGGAGACCCAGTACTTC,CASSERTAGDRETQYF
TRBJ1-6,many,TRBD1,TRBV6-1,TGTGCCAGCAGTTCGGACAGGGTGGGTTCACCCCTCCACTTT,CASSSDRVGSPLHF
TRBJ1-2,few,NA,TRBV7-8,TGTGCCAGCAGCCTAACCCTAGGGGCAGCCTATGGCTACACCTTC,CASSLTLGAAYGYTF
TRBJ2-4,many,NA,TRBV20-1,TGCAGTGCCCTCTCGGACGCCAAAAACATTCAGTACTTC,CSALSDAKNIQYF
TRBJ2-1,many,TRBD2,TRBV28,TGTGCCAGCAGTTTTAGCGGGGGCCCCCGGGGTGAGCAGTTCTTC,CASSFSGGPRGEQFF
TRBJ2-7,NA,TRBD2,TRBV20-1,TGCAGTGCTAGAAACTTCAAGCTAGCGGGAGATTTCTACGAGCAGTACTTC,CSARNFKLAGDFYEQYF
TRBJ2-4,NA,TRBD1,TRBV30,TGTGCCTGCGAAAGGGGACAGCCACCTTTAGCCAAAAACATTCAGTACTTC,CACERGQPPLAKNIQYF
TRBJ1-6,NA,NA,TRBV2,TGTGCCAGCAGTGAAGGCGGACAGCATAATTCACCCCTCCACTTT,CASSEGGQHNSPLHF
TRBJ2-3,many,NA,TRBV20-1,TGCAGTGCTAGGAAGCGGCCTAGCACAGATACGCAGTATTTT,CSARKRPSTDTQYF
TRBJ2-7,NA,NA,TRBV18,TGTGCCAGCTCACCACCCGGGGAAGCCTACGAGCAGTACTTC,CASSPPGEAYEQYF
TRBJ1-4,many,TRBD1,TRBV28,TGTGCCAGCGGAACGGGACAGGTGTATGAAAAACTGTTTTTT,CASGTGQVYEKLFF
TRBJ2-7,many,TRBD2,TRBV27,TGTGCCAGCCGACGACTGGCGGGGGATTTGCACGAGCAGTACTTC,CASRRLAGDLHEQYF
TRBJ2-7,many,TRBD2,TRBV5-1,TGCGCCAGCAGCTTAGGGCGGGAGGGCTCCTACGAGCAGTACTTC,CASSLGREGSYEQYF
TRBJ2-1,NA,TRBD2,TRBV19,TGTGCCAGTAGTACCCAAGCGGGAGGGCCTAGCAATGAGCAGTTCTTC,CASSTQAGGPSNEQFF
TRBJ2-5,NA,NA,TRBV7-9,TGTGCCAGCAGCTTAGTGATAGCTATTGAAGAGACCCAGTACTTC,CASSLVIAIEETQYF
TRBJ1-2,few,NA,TRBV9,TGTGCCAGCAGCGTAGACGGGAACAGGGATTCTGGCTACACCTTC,CASSVDGNRDSGYTF
TRBJ1-1,few,NA,TRBV27,TGTGCCAGCAGCTATATCGGGTCGCTCGTCGCTGAAGCTTTCTTT,CASSYIGSLVAEAFF
TRBJ1-2,many,NA,TRBV4-2,TGTGCCAGCAACCAAGCCCTGACAGCCGTGAGAAGTGGCTACACCTTC,CASNQALTAVRSGYTF
TRBJ1-1,NA,NA,TRBV4-1,TGCGCCAGCAGCCGCGGCCCAGGGGAGGCGGCTTTCTTT,CASSRGPGEAAFF
TRBJ1-1,many,NA,TRBV6-1,TGTGCCAGCAGTACGGGGGTGGGCACTGAAGCTTTCTTT,CASSTGVGTEAFF